This TCR beta chain was found in a study of beta chain features in type 1 diabetes. Since all of the isolated RNA was reverse transcribed, expressed TCRB transcripts were what got sequenced. TCRdb's table, derived via immunoSEQ multiplex PCR, lists solely in-frame clones and lacks some. Of some 700,000 clones listed, under 15% are singletons. Regarding this clone: Its target is unknown. Other DNA sequences of this sample code for an identical CDR3.

Broader study findings: In all four CD4+ subsets, TCRB CDR3 length was significantly, moderately reduced in type 1 diabetes. Shorter templates may be favored by PCR, equally so in patients and controls.

This CDR3 is built from 13 residues. Looked up from germline, CDR1 is SNHLY and CDR2 is FYNNEI. V was cut by 2 bases and J by 2 bases, with 7 bases left in between. This clonotype was sampled from a man younger than 35 with type 1 diabetes. V gene TRBV2 combines with J gene TRBJ2-7; weak D call: TRBD1 (5 bases). Sequencing used naive CD4+ T cells from blood. The CDR3 DNA reads as TGTGCCAGCAGTGAACAGGGCACCTACGAGCAGTACTTC. Its translation is CASSEQGTYEQYF.